What follows are 13 T cell receptor beta chains derived from one specimen sequenced in a study of identical twins. TCRdb recomputed calls from the 5' RACE reads with MiXCR, one row per CDR3 protein. The sample holds 1.5 million to 2 million distinct CDR3 sequences, roughly a third seen once. Sequenced material: cord blood. The receptor set was obtained from a newborn girl in good health.

The chain couples TRBV27 to TRBJ2-5; 10 positions match TRBD2. V lost 2 bases to trimming and J lost 11 bases; unmatched junction nucleotides: 11. The CDR3 extends over 15 amino acids. Germline V gives CDR1 MNHEY, CDR2 SMNVEV (reference sequence). CDR3 amino acids: CASSLPLAGVNEQYF. The CDR3, as DNA: TGTGCCAGCAGTTTACCCCTAGCGGGAGTCAATGAGCAGTACTTC.

This clonotype was picked up a small number of times. This rearrangement joins TRBV6-5 to TRBJ1-1; D is perhaps TRBD1 (6 bases). The length of the CDR3 is 12 residues. CDR1 and CDR2 (germline): MNHEY, SVGAGI. V was shortened by 4 bases and J by 10 bases, with 13 bases between the two germline ends. In DNA form, the CDR3 reads TGTGCCAGCAGTTCACAGGGATCGAGAGCTTTCTTT. The encoded protein is CASSSQGSRAFF.

The chain joins TRBV28 to TRBJ2-7; D perhaps matches TRBD1 (6 bases). The CDR3 length is 17 residues. The V end was cut by 6 bases, the J end by 0 bases, with 21 bases between. Per the germline V gene, CDR1 is MDHEN and CDR2 is SYDVKM. The CDR3 loop reads CASRTPLDRSSSYEQYF. CDR3 DNA sequence: TGTGCCAGCAGAACCCCCCTGGACAGATCCTCCTCCTACGAGCAGTACTTC.

The table lists this clonotype with a few counts. The J gene is TRBJ2-3, the V gene TRBV5-1; TRBD2 aligns across 7 bases. Germline V gene lookup returns CDR1 SGHRS and CDR2 YFSETQ. This CDR3 spans 15 amino acids. The V gene end was trimmed by 5 bases and the J gene end by 0 bases; junction bases not matched to a gene: 6. The CDR3 spells CASRGRGPSTDTQYF. The CDR3 nucleotides read TGCGCCAGCAGGGGGAGGGGACCCAGCACAGATACGCAGTATTTT.

The J gene is TRBJ1-1, the V gene TRBV5-1, with D perhaps matching TRBD1 (6 bases). V was pared by 0 bases and J by 3 bases, with 12 bases between. Germline CDR1 and CDR2: SGHRS and YFSETQ. CDR3 length: 15 amino acids. The CDR3 is CASSLDLQGHTEAFF. For the CDR3, the DNA is TGCGCCAGCAGCTTGGACCTACAGGGACACACTGAAGCTTTCTTT.

V usage is TRBV7-2 and J usage is TRBJ2-7; TRBD2 aligns across 14 bases. The CDR3 has 18 amino acids. The germline V gene has CDR1 SGHTA and CDR2 FQGNSA. Germline trimming cut 1 base from V and 7 bases from J; bases unmatched to any gene: 12. CDR3 residues: CASSLGGLAGGVDNEQYF. The DNA of the CDR3 is TGTGCCAGCAGCTTAGGAGGACTAGCGGGAGGTGTAGACAATGAGCAGTACTTC.

The chain couples TRBV10-3 to TRBJ2-1, with TRBD2 matching over 7 bases. The last part of the DNA fits TRBJ2-7 better; the J call may be wrong. The CDR3 has 17 amino acids. Germline CDR1 is ENHRY and CDR2 is SYGVKD. CDR3 in amino acids: CAISETTSRLSYNEQYF. CDR3 sequence (DNA): TGTGCCATCAGTGAAACGACTAGCCGCCTTTCCTACAATGAGCAGTACTTC.

The chain recombines TRBV27 with TRBJ1-4; unclear D gene. Per germline, CDR1 MNHEY and CDR2 SMNVEV (reference sequence). The CDR3 contains 15 residues. Trimming left V 4 bases short and J 4 bases short, with 13 bases between. The CDR3: CASSSPSAGNEKLFF. The DNA for the CDR3 is TGTGCCAGCAGTTCCCCTTCGGCCGGTAATGAAAAACTGTTTTTT.

This rearrangement joins TRBV2 to TRBJ2-4, with 7 bases fitting TRBD2. With the DNA end fitting TRBJ2-7 better, the J assignment may be wrong. Germline-derived CDR1 and CDR2 are SNHLY and FYNNEI. The CDR3 spans 16 residues. Here the CDR3 reads CASSYITGGSTYEQYF. The CDR3 bases are TGTGCCAGCAGTTATATAACGGGAGGTTCTACCTACGAGCAGTACTTC.

The genes are TRBV2 and TRBJ2-3; D possibly corresponds to TRBD1 (6 bases). Trimming removed 9 bases from V and 4 bases from J, with 20 bases in between. Looked up from germline, CDR1 is SNHLY and CDR2 is FYNNEI. The CDR3 is made up of 15 amino acids. In DNA, the CDR3 is TGTGCCAGTGTTCCCCTACAGGGTAGCGCAGATACGCAGTATTTT. It translates to CASVPLQGSADTQYF. Looking up the rest from reference TRBV2 and TRBJ2-3 gives the full variable domain: EPEVTQTPSHQVTQMGQEVILRCVPISNHLYFYWYRQILGQKVEFLVSFYNNEISEKSEIFDDQFSVERPDGSNFTLKIRSTKLEDSAMYFCASVPLQGSADTQYFGPGTRLTVL.

The chain links TRBV25-1 to TRBJ1-6, with D possibly TRBD1 on 5 matching bases. This CDR3 has 15 amino acids. Germline V gene sequence: CDR1 MGHDK, CDR2 SYGVNS. The germline V and J ends were trimmed by 1 base and 6 bases, with 10 bases remaining between them. CDR3 DNA: TGTGCCAGCAGTGAATCGGGGGTTTCTAATTCACCCCTCCACTTT. Translating it yields CASSESGVSNSPLHF.

A remark on this clonotype: Given a much more abundant clone one base away, this may be a read error. The CDR3 sequence is CSVVEENSYEQYF. In nucleotides, the CDR3 is TGCAGCGTTGTAGAGGAAAACAGCTACGAGCAGTACTTC. The rearrangement uses TRBV29-1 and TRBJ2-5; no clear D. The end of the DNA is better explained by TRBJ2-7, so the J call may be wrong. Germline V gene lookup returns CDR1 SQVTM and CDR2 ANQGSEA. This CDR3 is built from 13 residues.

With regard to this clonotype: A much larger clone lies a single base off, so this may be a read error. This chain's CDR3 is CASSEGAYSPYNEQFF. Here the CDR3 DNA reads TGTGCCAGCAGTGAAGGGGCTTACAGCCCCTACAATGAGCAGTTCTTC. The rearrangement uses TRBV2 and TRBJ2-1; D not certain. Per germline, CDR1 SNHLY and CDR2 FYNNEI. The CDR3 loop spans 16 amino acids. V was trimmed by 1 base and J by 2 bases, leaving 12 bases between them.